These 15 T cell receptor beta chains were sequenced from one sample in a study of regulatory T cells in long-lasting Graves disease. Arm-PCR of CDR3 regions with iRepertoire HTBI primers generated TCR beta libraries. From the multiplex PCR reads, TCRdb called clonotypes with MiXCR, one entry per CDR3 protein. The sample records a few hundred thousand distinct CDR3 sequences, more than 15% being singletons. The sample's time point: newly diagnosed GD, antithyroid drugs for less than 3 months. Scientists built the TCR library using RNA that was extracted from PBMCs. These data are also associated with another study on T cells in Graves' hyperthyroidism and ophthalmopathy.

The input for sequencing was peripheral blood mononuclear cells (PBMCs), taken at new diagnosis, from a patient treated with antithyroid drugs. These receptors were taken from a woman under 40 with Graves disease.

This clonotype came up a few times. CDR3 residues: CASKNRELSNQPQHF. In DNA form, the CDR3 reads TGTGCCAGCAAAAACAGAGAACTTAGCAATCAGCCCCAGCATTTT. This chain links TRBV6-1 with TRBJ1-5; D is uncertain. This CDR3 comprises 15 residues. V lost 7 bases and J 0 bases, leaving 13 bases between the germline ends. The germline V gene has CDR1 MNHNS and CDR2 SASEGT.

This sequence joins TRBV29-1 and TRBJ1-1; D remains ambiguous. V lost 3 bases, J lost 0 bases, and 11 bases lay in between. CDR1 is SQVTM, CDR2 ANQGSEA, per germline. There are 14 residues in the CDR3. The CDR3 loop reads CSVDWASLNTEAFF. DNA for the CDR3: TGCAGCGTTGATTGGGCCAGCCTGAACACTGAAGCTTTCTTT.

In nucleotides, the CDR3 is TGTGCCATCAGTGATATAGGGAGCTCCTACGAGCAGTACTTC. Its protein product is CAISDIGSSYEQYF. This sequence joins TRBV10-3 and TRBJ2-7; D possibly corresponds to TRBD2 (5 bases). Trimming stripped 3 bases from V and 0 bases from J, with 9 bases between. The CDR3 loop spans 14 amino acids. Per the germline V gene, CDR1 is ENHRY and CDR2 is SYGVKD.

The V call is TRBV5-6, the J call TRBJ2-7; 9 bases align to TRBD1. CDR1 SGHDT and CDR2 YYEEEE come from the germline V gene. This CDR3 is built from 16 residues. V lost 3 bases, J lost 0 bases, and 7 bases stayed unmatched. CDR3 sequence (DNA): TGTGCCAGCAGCTCCTGGGACAGGGAAGCCTCCTACGAGCAGTACTTC. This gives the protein CASSSWDREASYEQYF.

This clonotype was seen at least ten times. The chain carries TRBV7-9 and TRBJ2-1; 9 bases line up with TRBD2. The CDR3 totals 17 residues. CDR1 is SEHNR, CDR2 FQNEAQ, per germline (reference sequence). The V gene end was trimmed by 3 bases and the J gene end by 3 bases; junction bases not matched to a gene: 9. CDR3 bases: TGTGCCAGCAGCTTCGGTGGGCGGGGGGGCATCTACAATGAGCAGTTCTTC. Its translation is CASSFGGRGGIYNEQFF.

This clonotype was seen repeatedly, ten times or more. In DNA, the CDR3 is TGTGCCAGCAGCGTAGACCCAACGGGGGGAACCGGGGAGCTGTTTTTT. Translated: CASSVDPTGGTGELFF. The chain joins TRBV9 to TRBJ2-2; 7 bases agree with TRBD2. In germline, CDR1 is SGDLS, CDR2 YYNGEE. This CDR3 region has 16 residues. The V gene end was trimmed by 0 bases and the J gene end by 5 bases; junction bases not matched to a gene: 7.

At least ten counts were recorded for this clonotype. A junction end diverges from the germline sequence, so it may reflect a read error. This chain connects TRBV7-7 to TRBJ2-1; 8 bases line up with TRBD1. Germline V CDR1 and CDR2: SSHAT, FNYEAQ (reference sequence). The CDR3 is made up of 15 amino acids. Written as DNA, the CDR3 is TGTGCTAGCAGTCGTAAGGCAGGGGGCATGAATGAGCAGTTCTTC. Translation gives CASSRKAGGMNEQFF.

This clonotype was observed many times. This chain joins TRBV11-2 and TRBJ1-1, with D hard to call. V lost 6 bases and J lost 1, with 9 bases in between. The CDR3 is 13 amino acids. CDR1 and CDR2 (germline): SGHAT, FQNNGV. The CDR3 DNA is TGTGCCAGCAGTTACACCCAGAACACTGAAGCTTTCTTT. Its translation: CASSYTQNTEAFF. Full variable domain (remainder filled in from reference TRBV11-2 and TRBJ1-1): EAGVAQSPRYKIIEKRQSVAFWCNPISGHATLYWYQQILGQGPKLLIQFQNNGVVDDSQLPKDRFSAERLKGVDSTLKIQPAKLEDSAVYLCASSYTQNTEAFFGQGTRLTVV.

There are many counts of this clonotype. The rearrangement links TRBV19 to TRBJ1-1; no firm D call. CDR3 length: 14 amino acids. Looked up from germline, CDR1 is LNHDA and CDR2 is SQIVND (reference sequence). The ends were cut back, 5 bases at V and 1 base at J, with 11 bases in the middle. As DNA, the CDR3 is TGTGCCAGTAGTGCGCCCACGAAGAACACTGAAGCTTTCTTT. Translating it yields CASSAPTKNTEAFF.

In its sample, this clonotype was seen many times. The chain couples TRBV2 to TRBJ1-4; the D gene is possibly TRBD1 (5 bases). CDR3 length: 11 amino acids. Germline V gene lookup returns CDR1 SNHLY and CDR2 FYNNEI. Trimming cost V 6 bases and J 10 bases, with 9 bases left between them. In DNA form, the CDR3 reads TGTGCCAGCAGGTCTAGGGGAAAACTGTTTTTT. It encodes CASRSRGKLFF.

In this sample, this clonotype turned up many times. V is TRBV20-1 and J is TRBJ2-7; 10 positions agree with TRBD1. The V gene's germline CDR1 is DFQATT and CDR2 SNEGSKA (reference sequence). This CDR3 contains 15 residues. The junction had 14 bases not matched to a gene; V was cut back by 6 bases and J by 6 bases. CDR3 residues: CSASAIGTGDREQYF. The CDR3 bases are TGCAGTGCATCCGCCATCGGGACAGGGGACCGCGAGCAGTACTTC.

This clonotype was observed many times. The CDR3 DNA follows: TGCAGTGCTCCCCCCGGGACGTACAATGAGCAGTTCTTC. This codes for CSAPPGTYNEQFF. The rearrangement links TRBV20-1 to TRBJ2-1; D may match TRBD1 or TRBD2 (5 bases each). Trimming shortened V by 5 bases and J by 4 bases, and 12 bases separated the two germline ends. This CDR3 contains 13 residues. Germline V gene data show CDR1 as DFQATT and CDR2 as SNEGSKA (reference sequence).

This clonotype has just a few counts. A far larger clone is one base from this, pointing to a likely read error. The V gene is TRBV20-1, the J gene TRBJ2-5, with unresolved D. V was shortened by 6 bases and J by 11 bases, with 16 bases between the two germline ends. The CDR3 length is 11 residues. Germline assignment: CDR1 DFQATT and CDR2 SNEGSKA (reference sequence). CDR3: CSAKAFNEQYF. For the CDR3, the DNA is TGCAGTGCCAAAGCTTTCAATGAGCAGTACTTC.

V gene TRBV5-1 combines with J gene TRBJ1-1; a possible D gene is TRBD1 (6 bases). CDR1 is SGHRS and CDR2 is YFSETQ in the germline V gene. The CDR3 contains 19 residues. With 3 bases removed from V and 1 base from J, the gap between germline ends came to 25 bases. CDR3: CASSSPTGASKWSNTEAFF. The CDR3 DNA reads TGCGCCAGCAGCTCCCCGACGGGGGCTTCCAAGTGGTCGAACACTGAAGCTTTCTTT.

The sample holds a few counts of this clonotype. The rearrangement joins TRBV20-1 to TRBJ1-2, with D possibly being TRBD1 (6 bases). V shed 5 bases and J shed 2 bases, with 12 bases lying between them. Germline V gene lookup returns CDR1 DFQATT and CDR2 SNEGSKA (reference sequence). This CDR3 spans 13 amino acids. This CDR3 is CSAAGAGNYGYTF. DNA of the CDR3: TGCAGTGCTGCGGGGGCGGGGAACTATGGCTACACCTTC.